This T cell receptor beta chain was identified in a study of shared clonotypes between healthy human individuals. Study context: CD4 naive and memory got three plates each, CD8 naive two, CD8 memory one. Study-wide results and caveats: Approximately 4.6% of naive CD4 clonotypes were shared across several donors. Clonotypes which were not shared had lower generation probabilities than clonotypes that all four donors shared.

Healthy HIV-negative adults with no recent acute infections or vaccinations were recruited as donors. Sequenced by immunoSEQ multiplex PCR; TCRdb stores in-frame clones only, minus some. The sample includes under 850,000 clones, over 60% of them seen just once. The germline gives CDR1 MNHEY, CDR2 SVGAGI. The V gene lost 4 bases and the J gene lost 9 bases, with 19 bases spanning the gap. The CDR3 runs to 15 residues. In regard to this clone: Its antigen is not known.

The sequence derives from a woman aged 25 to 39 in good health. The sample taken for sequencing was memory CD4+ T cells sorted from blood. Described subset: CD45RA-negative fraction. V gene TRBV6-5 combines with J gene TRBJ1-5; weak D call: TRBD1 (6 bases). The CDR3 protein is CASSSGPGTPGPQHF. The DNA for the CDR3 is TGTGCCAGCAGTTCCGGACCCGGGACACCGGGGCCCCAGCATTTT.